This TCR beta chain was recorded in a study of blood T cell repertoires in COVID-19. V was trimmed by 3 bases and J by 0 bases, leaving 14 bases between them. The CDR3 has 17 amino acids. The germline CDR1 and CDR2 sequences are LNHDA and SQIVND (reference sequence). Libraries were prepared by immunoSEQ multiplex PCR; TCRdb keeps only in-frame clonotypes and omits some of them. The sample yields a few hundred thousand clones, about 90% seen once. Cohort 3 donors counted as recovered after two negative PCRs, clearance, or resolved symptoms. Sequencing was done on a sample of PBMCs or T cells enriched from blood (not recorded which). J is TRBJ1-4 and V is TRBV19; D call uncertain. The source of this sequence is a man between 18 and 29 years old who had recovered from COVID-19. The CDR3 loop reads CASSISRMMATNEKLFF. DNA for the CDR3: TGTGCCAGTAGTATTTCGAGGATGATGGCAACTAATGAAAAACTGTTTTTT.